Below, 12 T cell receptor beta chains from the same sample are listed, as sequenced in a study of shared clonotypes between healthy human individuals. Clones were read by immunoSEQ multiplex PCR, and TCRdb kept only the in-frame ones, dropping some. The repertoire holds about 380,000 clones, with about 96% as singletons. The specimen sequenced was memory CD8+ T cells sorted from blood. Subset described: CD45RO+ cells pooled with CCR7-negative TemRA cells. These receptors all come from a man aged 25 to 45 in good health.

This sequence joins TRBV18 and TRBJ2-7; perhaps D is TRBD1 or TRBD2 (5 bases each). The ends were cut back, 3 bases at V and 5 bases at J, with 8 bases in the middle. The CDR3 length is 12 residues. The germline V gene encodes CDR1 KGHSH and CDR2 LQKENI. The CDR3 sequence is CASSPGVDEQYF. CDR3 bases: TGTGCCAGCTCACCGGGGGTCGACGAGCAGTACTTC.

This clone showed up just once. The chain couples TRBV9 to TRBJ2-7; 9 bases fit TRBD2. Trimming cost V 4 bases and J 1 base; bases outside gene matches: 3. Germline V CDR1 and CDR2: SGDLS, YYNGEE. This CDR3 is built from 14 residues. CDR3 sequence: CASSSTSGSYEQYF. CDR3 in DNA: TGTGCCAGCAGCTCGACTAGCGGTTCCTACGAGCAGTACTTC. The entire variable domain, with the rest obtained from reference TRBV9 and TRBJ2-7, is as follows: DSGVTQTPKHLITATGQRVTLRCSPRSGDLSVYWYQQSLDQGLQFLIQYYNGEERAKGNILERFSAQQFPDLHSELNLSSLELGDSALYFCASSSTSGSYEQYFGPGTRLTVT.

V gene TRBV9 combines with J gene TRBJ2-2; D uncertain. Trimming left V 4 bases short and J 0 bases short, with 10 bases between. The CDR3 is 15 residues long. Germline V gives CDR1 SGDLS, CDR2 YYNGEE. The CDR3 here is CASSPTVANTGELFF. In nucleotides, the CDR3 is TGTGCCAGCAGCCCGACGGTGGCGAACACCGGGGAGCTGTTTTTT.

This chain joins TRBV10-3 and TRBJ1-2, with 12 nucleotides matching TRBD1. This CDR3 contains 16 residues. The germline V gene has CDR1 ENHRY and CDR2 SYGVKD. J lost 7 bases, V lost 3 bases, and 9 bases had no gene match. CDR3 DNA sequence: TGTGCCATCAGTGAACTGGGACAGGGGGCTGCCGGTGGCTACACCTTC. Its translation is CAISELGQGAAGGYTF.

The chain carries TRBV29-1 and TRBJ2-5; a weak D match, TRBD1 (5 bases). The germline V gene encodes CDR1 SQVTM and CDR2 ANQGSEA. This CDR3 has 14 amino acids. V lost 8 bases and J lost 2, with 18 bases in between. The CDR3 here is CSTYLRQSQETQYF. The CDR3 bases are TGCAGCACCTATTTGAGACAGTCACAAGAGACCCAGTACTTC.

The chain recombines TRBV28 with TRBJ1-1, with D unresolved. The length of the CDR3 is 13 residues. The V gene lost 2 bases and the J gene lost 5 bases, with 9 bases spanning the gap. Germline lookup yields CDR1 MDHEN and CDR2 SYDVKM. CDR3 amino acids: CASSLGVRTEAFF. The CDR3 DNA follows: TGTGCCAGCAGTTTAGGGGTGAGAACTGAAGCTTTCTTT.

The chain joins TRBV19 to TRBJ2-7; D may be TRBD2 (6 bases). Germline values: CDR1 LNHDA, CDR2 SQIVND (reference sequence). This CDR3 comprises 15 residues. Between the trimmed V and J ends, which lost 3 bases and 0 bases, there was a span of 12 bases. The CDR3 nucleotides are TGTGCCAGTAGTATCGGCGGGGCAAGCTCCTACGAGCAGTACTTC. This sequence encodes CASSIGGASSYEQYF.

The chain has TRBV18 and TRBJ1-1; 7 nucleotides line up with TRBD1. CDR1 is KGHSH and CDR2 is LQKENI in the germline V gene. CDR3 length equals 15 residues. The J segment lost 1 base and the V segment lost 4 bases, leaving 6 bases of the junction unmatched. For the CDR3, the DNA is TGTGCCAGCTCACGCTACCGGGACAGGAACACTGAAGCTTTCTTT. Translated, it gives CASSRYRDRNTEAFF.

This clone was observed once. This chain links TRBV6-5 with TRBJ2-5; the match to TRBD2 covers 8 bases. CDR3 length equals 13 residues. Per germline, CDR1 MNHEY and CDR2 SVGAGI. J was trimmed by 7 bases and V by 6 bases; bases with no gene match: 7. In DNA form, the CDR3 reads TGTGCCAGCAGCCTACCCGGGGGGGGGACCCAGTACTTC. This sequence encodes CASSLPGGGTQYF.

Written as DNA, the CDR3 is TGCGCCAGCAGCCAAGAGCTACCCAACTACGAGCAGTACTTC. Its protein product is CASSQELPNYEQYF. V is TRBV4-1 and J is TRBJ2-7, with no clear D. CDR1 MGHRA and CDR2 YSYEKL come from the germline V gene. Deletions cut 0 bases from V and 3 bases from J, with 9 bases between. The CDR3 is 14 residues long.

About this clone: The same CDR3 arises from other DNA sequences in this sample as well. The V gene is TRBV5-1, the J gene TRBJ2-7; D is perhaps TRBD2 (7 bases). Germline V gene data show CDR1 as SGHRS and CDR2 as YFSETQ. Trimming cost V 0 bases and J 2 bases, with 9 bases left between them. This CDR3 is built from 14 residues. CDR3 DNA: TGCGCCAGCAGCTTGGAGGGGGGGACCTACGAGCAGTACTTC. Its translation is CASSLEGGTYEQYF.

The chain combines TRBV29-1 with TRBJ1-2, with D uncertain. CDR3 length: 12 residues. The germline V gene has CDR1 SQVTM and CDR2 ANQGSEA. V lost 4 bases, J lost 0 bases, and 6 bases lay in between. CDR3: CSVGSPNYGYTF. The DNA for the CDR3 is TGCAGCGTTGGTTCACCTAACTATGGCTACACCTTC.